The 11 T cell receptor beta chains below all came from one sample that was sequenced in a study of TIL therapy for anti-PD-1-resistant metastatic lung cancer. The time point was: pre-treatment sample, taken before nivolumab and TIL therapy. The libraries were made with immunoSEQ v3. Assay: immunoSEQ multiplex PCR; the TCRdb copy retains only in-frame clones and omits some. The sample has tens of thousands of clones, 86% seen once. Sequenced material: blood, taken at baseline. Every receptor here comes from a person aged 25 to 80 with non-small cell lung cancer.

The chain uses TRBV12-3 or TRBV12-4 and TRBJ2-5; 7 positions agree with TRBD1. CDR3 length: 13 amino acids. With V trimmed by 6 bases and J by 3 bases, 4 bases remained unmatched. The CDR3 region has the DNA TGTGCCAGCAGAATAACAGGGGAAGAGACCCAGTACTTC. Its protein product is CASRITGEETQYF.

The J gene is TRBJ1-5, the V gene TRBV13, with D unresolved. The CDR3 loop spans 16 amino acids. Trimming pared 3 bases from V and 4 bases from J, leaving 16 bases between. The germline CDR1 and CDR2 sequences are PRHDT and FYEKMQ (reference sequence). The CDR3 sequence: CASSFSRIPGNQPQHF. CDR3 sequence (DNA): TGTGCCAGCAGCTTTTCGCGGATCCCGGGGAATCAGCCCCAGCATTTT.

This chain connects TRBV6-1 to TRBJ1-1, with D perhaps matching TRBD1 (5 bases). V dropped 2 bases and J dropped 5 bases, with 12 bases sitting between them. Germline V CDR1 and CDR2: MNHNS, SASEGT. This CDR3 comprises 14 residues. The DNA for the CDR3 is TGTGCCAGCAGTGAAAAGCCAGGGAGGACTGAAGCTTTCTTT. Residues: CASSEKPGRTEAFF.

This sequence joins TRBV5-8 and TRBJ1-3, with D tentatively TRBD1 (6 bases). The CDR3 extends over 15 amino acids. V was cut by 4 bases and J by 4 bases, with 15 bases left in between. CDR1 is SGHTS, CDR2 YDEGEE, per germline. The CDR3 protein is CASSRDTGTGNTIYF. In nucleotides, the CDR3 is TGTGCCAGCAGCCGGGACACGGGCACCGGAAACACCATATATTTT. Looking up the rest from reference TRBV5-8 and TRBJ1-3 gives the full variable domain: EAGVTQSPTHLIKTRGQQATLRCSPISGHTSVYWYQQALGLGLQFLLWYDEGEERNRGNFPPRFSGRQFPNYSSELNVNALELEDSALYLCASSRDTGTGNTIYFGEGSWLTVV.

V is TRBV4-3 and J is TRBJ1-3; no firm D call. Trimming shortened V by 1 base and J by 2 bases, and 3 bases separated the two germline ends. CDR1 is LGHNA and CDR2 is YSLEER in the germline V gene. The CDR3 covers 13 residues. The CDR3 reads CASSQVPGNTIYF. The CDR3 nucleotides read TGCGCCAGCAGCCAAGTGCCTGGAAACACCATATATTTT.

The rearrangement links TRBV4-2 to TRBJ2-1, with 7 positions matching TRBD2. The CDR3 totals 16 residues. J was trimmed by 4 bases and V by 4 bases; bases with no gene match: 10. Germline-derived CDR1 and CDR2 are LGHNA and YNFKEQ. The CDR3 spells CASSPQSGAPYNEQFF. The CDR3 DNA sequence: TGTGCCAGCAGCCCCCAGAGCGGGGCCCCTTACAATGAGCAGTTCTTC.

The chain employs TRBV18 and TRBJ2-1; tentatively, D is TRBD1 (5 bases). The germline V and J ends were trimmed by 0 bases and 13 bases, with 13 bases remaining between them. This CDR3 is 13 amino acids long. Germline CDR1 and CDR2: KGHSH and LQKENI. The CDR3 spells CASSPPPGLRQFF. CDR3 nucleotide sequence: TGTGCCAGCTCACCACCACCAGGGCTGCGACAGTTCTTC.

The genes are TRBV4-3 and TRBJ2-1; 7 nucleotides agree with TRBD2. The V gene end was trimmed by 4 bases and the J gene end by 7 bases; junction bases not matched to a gene: 10. The CDR3 totals 15 residues. In germline, CDR1 is LGHNA, CDR2 YSLEER. The CDR3 sequence is CASSRNRGDYNEQFF. As DNA, the CDR3 is TGCGCCAGCAGCCGCAACCGGGGGGACTATAATGAGCAGTTCTTC.

The V gene is TRBV5-1, the J gene TRBJ1-6, with 7 bases that match TRBD1. This CDR3 has 14 amino acids. Germline CDR1 reads SGHRS; CDR2 reads YFSETQ. The junction had 6 bases not matched to a gene; V was cut back by 5 bases and J by 7 bases. Here the CDR3 reads CASSSGTENSPLHF. The CDR3 bases are TGCGCCAGCAGTTCCGGGACAGAAAATTCACCCCTCCACTTT. The whole variable domain, filled in from reference TRBV5-1 and TRBJ1-6, reads KAGVTQTPRYLIKTRGQQVTLSCSPISGHRSVSWYQQTPGQGLQFLFEYFSETQRNKGNFPGRFSGRQFSNSRSEMNVSTLELGDSALYLCASSSGTENSPLHFGNGTRLTVT.

The V and J genes are TRBV9 and TRBJ1-1; no definite D call. The V and J ends lost 2 bases and 0 bases respectively, with 5 bases between them. Germline loops: CDR1 SGDLS, CDR2 YYNGEE. The CDR3 totals 13 residues. Here the CDR3 DNA reads TGTGCCAGCAGCGTCGCAATGAACACTGAAGCTTTCTTT. Encoded protein: CASSVAMNTEAFF.

V is TRBV5-4 and J is TRBJ2-7, with 12 bases identical to TRBD2. The germline V gene encodes CDR1 SGHNT and CDR2 YYREEE (reference sequence). The CDR3 has 16 residues. Trimming removed 4 bases from V and 2 bases from J; junction bases left unmatched: 7. Here the CDR3 reads CASSRGGLAGTYEQYF. The CDR3 DNA is TGTGCCAGCAGCCGGGGCGGACTAGCGGGGACCTACGAGCAGTACTTC. Full variable domain (outside the CDR3, taken from reference TRBV5-4 and TRBJ2-7): ETGVTQSPTHLIKTRGQQVTLRCSSQSGHNTVSWYQQALGQGPQFIFQYYREEENGRGNFPPRFSGLQFPNYSSELNVNALELDDSALYLCASSRGGLAGTYEQYFGPGTRLTVT.